The clone carrying this T cell receptor beta chain was counted once. Antigen specificity is unknown. This specimen belongs to a study of cytomegalovirus exposure and HLA in healthy donors. Primers for the PCR totalled 60 Vbeta and 13 Jbeta. As handled by the study authors: Later reanalysis found 75 million to 95 million unique TCR beta chains, 10 million to 14 million of them shared. Profiling relied on immunoSEQ multiplex PCR, and the TCRdb table lists in-frame clones only, not all of them. That table gives V, J and clone size, and the DNA gave D and trimming. Of around 100,000 clones listed, about 60% are singletons. Study outcomes and limitations: A later analysis linked a missense variant in DCLRE1C to the trimming of TCR beta V and J genes. Reported performance of the classifier showed diagnosis of cytomegalovirus status with high specificity and sensitivity.

Germline V gene sequence: CDR1 MDHEN, CDR2 SYDVKM. The CDR3 runs 13 residues. V lost 5 bases and J lost 0, with 7 bases in between. The chain carries TRBV28 and TRBJ2-5; D unresolved. The sequence was obtained from a woman aged 25 to 39 in good health and CMV-seronegative. Material: PBMCs. CDR3 nucleotide sequence: TGTGCCAGCAGTCCCCAGAACCAAGAGACCCAGTACTTC. Translating it yields CASSPQNQETQYF. The full variable domain, with the rest looked up from reference TRBV28 and TRBJ2-5, is DVKVTQSSRYLVKRTGEKVFLECVQDMDHENMFWYRQDPGLGLRLIYFSYDVKMKEKGDIPEGYSVSREKKERFSLILESASTNQTSMYLCASSPQNQETQYFGPGTRLLVL.